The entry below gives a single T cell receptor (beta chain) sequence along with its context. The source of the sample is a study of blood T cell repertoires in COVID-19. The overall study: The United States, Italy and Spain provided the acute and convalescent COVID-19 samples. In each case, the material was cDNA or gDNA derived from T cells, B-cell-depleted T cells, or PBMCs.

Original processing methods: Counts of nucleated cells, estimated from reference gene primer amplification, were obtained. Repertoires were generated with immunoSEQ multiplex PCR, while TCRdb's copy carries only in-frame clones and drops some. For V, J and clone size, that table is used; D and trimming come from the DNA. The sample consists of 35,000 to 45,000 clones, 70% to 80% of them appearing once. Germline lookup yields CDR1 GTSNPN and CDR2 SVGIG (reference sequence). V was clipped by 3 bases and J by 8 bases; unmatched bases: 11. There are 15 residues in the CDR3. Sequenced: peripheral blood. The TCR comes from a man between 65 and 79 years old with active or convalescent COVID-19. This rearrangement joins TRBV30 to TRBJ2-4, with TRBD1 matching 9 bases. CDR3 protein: CAWSETGGVVDIQYF. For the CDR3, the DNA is TGTGCCTGGAGCGAAACAGGGGGCGTAGTGGACATTCAGTACTTC.